The 32 T cell receptor beta chains below were found in one sample sequenced in a study of T cell responses to AZD1222 COVID-19 vaccine. The method was immunoSEQ multiplex PCR; TCRdb's version includes in-frame clones alone and lacks a portion of them. The sample comprises some 120,000 clones, 85% of which are singletons, and 4.4% rests with the top ten. The sequences come from peripheral blood, collected 28 days after the second AZD1222 dose. The receptors stem from an adult who received the AZD1222 COVID-19 vaccine.

A few counts support this clone. This chain connects TRBV30 to TRBJ1-4; the D is unclear. The CDR3 contains 12 residues. Looked up from germline, CDR1 is GTSNPN and CDR2 is SVGIG (reference sequence). Trimming stripped 2 bases from V and 13 bases from J, with 14 bases between. CDR3 DNA: TGTGCCTGGAGTCCCCGTAGAACACGACTGTTTTTT. Its protein product is CAWSPRRTRLFF.

CDR3 DNA: TGTGCCAGCAGTTTCTCCGGTGGGACTGAAGCTTTCTTT. Residues: CASSFSGGTEAFF. This rearrangement joins TRBV12-3 or TRBV12-4 to TRBJ1-1; D is ambiguous. The V end was cut by 3 bases, the J end by 5 bases, with 10 bases between. The CDR3 sequence is 13 residues long.

The chain recombines TRBV5-1 with TRBJ2-3; D tentatively fits TRBD1 or TRBD2 (5 bases each). Trimming shortened V by 0 bases and J by 14 bases, and 10 bases separated the two germline ends. This CDR3 is built from 11 residues. Germline V gives CDR1 SGHRS, CDR2 YFSETQ. The CDR3 here is CASSLDRGRYF. The CDR3 DNA reads as TGCGCCAGCAGCTTGGACCGGGGCCGGTATTTT.

The genes are TRBV6-1 and TRBJ2-2; TRBD1 aligns across 9 bases. This CDR3 spans 19 amino acids. From germline, CDR1 is MNHNS and CDR2 SASEGT. V was clipped by 2 bases and J by 5 bases; unmatched bases: 15. In nucleotides, the CDR3 is TGTGCCAGCAGTGAAACCCTCGTTCCTGGACAGGGGAAGACCGGGGAGCTGTTTTTT. Translating it yields CASSETLVPGQGKTGELFF.

The CDR3 protein is CASSFGDPSYEAFF. The CDR3, as DNA: TGTGCCAGCAGCTTCGGCGATCCTTCTTATGAAGCTTTCTTT. The chain links TRBV5-6 to TRBJ1-1; D is undetermined. The CDR3 loop spans 14 amino acids. The ends were cut back, 2 bases at V and 7 bases at J, with 15 bases in the middle. Germline assignment: CDR1 SGHDT and CDR2 YYEEEE.

CDR3 in DNA: TGTGCCAGCAGCTTAGGGACAGGGCGCACTGAAGCTTTCTTT. It specifies CASSLGTGRTEAFF. The chain carries TRBV7-2 and TRBJ1-1, with 8 bases that match TRBD1. This CDR3 has 14 residues. Per the germline V gene, CDR1 is SGHTA and CDR2 is FQGNSA. With 1 base clipped from V and 4 bases from J, the junction kept 2 bases outside the gene matches.

The CDR3 DNA sequence: TGCGCCAGCAGCTTGGGGGAAGGCCAGCGGGAAAAACTGTTTTTT. Translation: CASSLGEGQREKLFF. J is TRBJ1-4 and V is TRBV5-1; no firm D call. V was trimmed by 0 bases and J by 8 bases, leaving 14 bases between them. The CDR3 length is 15 residues. CDR1 is SGHRS, CDR2 YFSETQ, per germline.

The chain has TRBV21-1 and TRBJ1-1; TRBD1 is the table's D call and was not checked against the DNA. TRBV21-1 is listed as a pseudogene. The CDR3 covers 14 residues. The CDR3, as DNA: TGTGCCAGCAGCAGAGACAGGGTGGACACTGAAGCTTTCTTT. Protein sequence: CASSRDRVDTEAFF.

This clone was counted once. The chain carries TRBV3-1 (or the pseudogene TRBV3-2) and TRBJ1-1; D perhaps matches TRBD1 (6 bases). CDR3 length equals 13 residues. Between the trimmed V and J ends, which lost 4 bases and 4 bases, there was a span of 10 bases. Per germline, CDR1 LGHDT and CDR2 YNNKEL (reference sequence). The chain's CDR3 is CASSRTAVTEAFF. The DNA for the CDR3 is TGTGCCAGCAGCCGGACAGCGGTCACTGAAGCTTTCTTT.

V usage is TRBV19 and J usage is TRBJ1-6, with D perhaps matching TRBD1 (5 bases). Germline V CDR1 and CDR2: LNHDA, SQIVND (reference sequence). The CDR3 has 14 residues. V was cut by 6 bases and J by 6 bases, with 12 bases left in between. CDR3 sequence: CASSTRDFNSPLHF. The DNA of the CDR3 is TGTGCCAGTAGCACTAGGGACTTTAATTCACCCCTCCACTTT.

The chain employs TRBV11-2 and TRBJ2-2; 9 positions match TRBD1. Unmatched junction bases numbered 10, after V lost 1 base and J lost 7 bases. The CDR3 runs to 17 residues. Looked up from germline, CDR1 is SGHAT and CDR2 is FQNNGV. CDR3 in DNA: TGTGCCAGCAGCTTAGTCGGGCACAGGGGGCGTATCGGGGAGCTGTTTTTT. Its translation: CASSLVGHRGRIGELFF.

The chain uses TRBV6-5 and TRBJ1-2, with TRBD1 matching over 9 bases. The trim removed 5 bases at V and 3 bases at J, leaving 4 bases unmatched. This CDR3 has 14 amino acids. CDR1 is MNHEY and CDR2 is SVGAGI in the germline V gene. In nucleotides, the CDR3 is TGTGCCAGCAGTACAACAGGGGGCCACTATGGCTACACCTTC. It translates to CASSTTGGHYGYTF.

V and J are TRBV3-1 (or the pseudogene TRBV3-2) and TRBJ1-1; D uncertain. In germline, CDR1 is LGHDT, CDR2 YNNKEL (reference sequence). CDR3 length equals 13 residues. Trimming removed 1 base from V and 0 bases from J, with 3 bases in between. The CDR3 here is CASSQVLNTEAFF. CDR3 DNA sequence: TGTGCCAGCAGCCAAGTCTTGAACACTGAAGCTTTCTTT.

This rearrangement joins TRBV2 to TRBJ2-5, with D possibly being TRBD1 (7 bases). V lost 8 bases and J lost 1, with 14 bases in between. The CDR3 covers 14 residues. Germline assignment: CDR1 SNHLY and CDR2 FYNNEI. The CDR3 here is CASHRRDSQETQYF. CDR3 nucleotides: TGTGCCAGCCACCGGAGGGACAGCCAAGAGACCCAGTACTTC.

The J gene is TRBJ1-2, the V gene TRBV28, with no clear D. Germline-derived CDR1 and CDR2 are MDHEN and SYDVKM. V lost 4 bases and J 8 bases, leaving 14 bases between the germline ends. The CDR3 contains 13 residues. The CDR3 nucleotides are TGTGCCAGCAGTTCATCGCGGGGATTCGGCTACACCTTC. It translates to CASSSSRGFGYTF.

The rearrangement joins TRBV5-1 to TRBJ2-3; TRBD1 agrees at 12 bases. The V gene end was trimmed by 0 bases and the J gene end by 4 bases; junction bases not matched to a gene: 3. The germline V gene encodes CDR1 SGHRS and CDR2 YFSETQ. CDR3 length: 16 amino acids. The CDR3 sequence: CASSLAGQGAPDTQYF. The CDR3 DNA sequence: TGCGCCAGCAGCTTGGCGGGACAGGGGGCGCCAGATACGCAGTATTTT.

The chain links TRBV5-6 to TRBJ2-1; D unresolved. Trimming shortened V by 4 bases and J by 2 bases, and 10 bases separated the two germline ends. CDR1 SGHDT and CDR2 YYEEEE come from the germline V gene. The CDR3 totals 14 residues. The CDR3 here is CASSRLGPYNEQFF. Written as DNA, the CDR3 is TGTGCCAGCAGCCGCCTCGGGCCCTACAATGAGCAGTTCTTC. The entire variable domain, with the rest obtained from reference TRBV5-6 and TRBJ2-1, is as follows: DAGVTQSPTHLIKTRGQQVTLRCSPKSGHDTVSWYQQALGQGPQFIFQYYEEEERQRGNFPDRFSGHQFPNYSSELNVNALLLGDSALYLCASSRLGPYNEQFFGPGTRLTVL.

The rearrangement joins TRBV27 to TRBJ2-7, with TRBD2 matching over 7 bases. The V gene end was trimmed by 10 bases and the J gene end by 7 bases; junction bases not matched to a gene: 19. Germline CDR1 and CDR2: MNHEY and SMNVEV (reference sequence). This CDR3 spans 15 amino acids. Written as DNA, the CDR3 is TGTGCCACAAAGGGCCGGGGGGATCGCAGGAGGGAGCAGTACTTC. It translates to CATKGRGDRRREQYF.

J is TRBJ1-2 and V is TRBV12-3 or TRBV12-4, with D possibly being TRBD1 (5 bases). V was pared by 3 bases and J by 8 bases, with 13 bases between. The CDR3 sequence is 13 residues long. The CDR3 sequence is CASSFSRDGGYTF. CDR3 DNA: TGTGCCAGCAGTTTCTCCAGGGACGGGGGCTACACCTTC.

J is TRBJ1-2 and V is TRBV6-5; unclear D gene. The V gene's germline CDR1 is MNHEY and CDR2 SVGAGI. CDR3 size: 14 residues. Trimming pared 0 bases from V and 3 bases from J, leaving 8 bases between. CDR3: CASSYSDGDYGYTF. In nucleotides, the CDR3 is TGTGCCAGCAGTTACTCGGACGGAGACTATGGCTACACCTTC.

The gene calls are TRBV28 and TRBJ1-1; no clear D gene. The germline gives CDR1 MDHEN, CDR2 SYDVKM. The CDR3 runs to 13 residues. Trimming pared 1 base from V and 4 bases from J, leaving 7 bases between. CDR3 amino acids: CASSLSSPTEAFF. The CDR3 region has the DNA TGTGCCAGCAGTTTATCGTCCCCCACTGAAGCTTTCTTT.

The J gene is TRBJ1-1, the V gene TRBV14, with a possible D match to TRBD1 (5 bases). Looked up from germline, CDR1 is SGHDN and CDR2 is FVKESK. CDR3 length: 12 amino acids. Trimming pared 4 bases from V and 3 bases from J, leaving 6 bases between. CDR3 protein: CASSPGYTEAFF. The CDR3 bases are TGTGCCAGCAGCCCAGGGTACACTGAAGCTTTCTTT. Full variable domain (outside the CDR3, taken from reference TRBV14 and TRBJ1-1): EAGVTQFPSHSVIEKGQTVTLRCDPISGHDNLYWYRRVMGKEIKFLLHFVKESKQDESGMPNNRFLAERTGGTYSTLKVQPAELEDSGVYFCASSPGYTEAFFGQGTRLTVV.

The chain is built from TRBV6-6 and TRBJ2-1, with 11 bases fitting TRBD2. The CDR3 is 15 residues long. Per germline, CDR1 MNHNY and CDR2 SVGAGI (reference sequence). V dropped 2 bases and J dropped 6; count of bases not matched to a gene: 3. Written as DNA, the CDR3 is TGTGCCAGCAGTTACATAGCGGGGGGGGGCAATGAGCAGTTCTTC. Translated, it gives CASSYIAGGGNEQFF.

The rearrangement uses TRBV29-1 and TRBJ2-2; 8 nucleotides align to TRBD1. Trimming took 4 bases from V and 4 from J; bases not matched to a gene: 8. CDR1 is SQVTM, CDR2 ANQGSEA, per germline. The CDR3 runs to 15 residues. In DNA form, the CDR3 reads TGCAGCGTTGGGGGCAGGGGGCGTCGCACCGGGGAGCTGTTTTTT. This gives the protein CSVGGRGRRTGELFF.

The J gene is TRBJ1-5, the V gene TRBV28; a possible D gene is TRBD1 (5 bases). This CDR3 contains 13 residues. V lost 7 bases to trimming and J lost 2 bases, with 9 bases between them. Germline V gene sequence: CDR1 MDHEN, CDR2 SYDVKM. The CDR3 DNA reads as TGTGCCAGCACCGGGACCCGCAATCAGCCCCAGCATTTT. Encoded protein: CASTGTRNQPQHF.

The chain uses TRBV9 and TRBJ2-1, with a weak D call TRBD2 (7 bases). V lost 0 bases and J lost 3, with 16 bases in between. Germline CDR1 and CDR2: SGDLS and YYNGEE. This CDR3 has 17 amino acids. The CDR3 protein is CASSVGFRRGLYNEQFF. The CDR3 DNA reads TGTGCCAGCAGCGTAGGGTTTAGGCGGGGGCTCTACAATGAGCAGTTCTTC.

This chain uses TRBV18 with TRBJ1-5, with D unclear. The V and J ends lost 0 bases and 3 bases respectively, with 9 bases between them. Germline V gene sequence: CDR1 KGHSH, CDR2 LQKENI. This CDR3 has 15 amino acids. The CDR3 nucleotides are TGTGCCAGCTCACCACCGCTTCCAAACAATCAGCCCCAGCATTTT. Translation: CASSPPLPNNQPQHF. Full variable domain (missing parts from reference TRBV18 and TRBJ1-5): NAGVMQNPRHLVRRRGQEARLRCSPMKGHSHVYWYRQLPEEGLKFMVYLQKENIIDESGMPKERFSAEFPKEGPSILRIQQVVRGDSAAYFCASSPPLPNNQPQHFGDGTRLSIL.

The chain combines TRBV18 with TRBJ1-1, with a tentative D call TRBD1 (5 bases). V was pared by 5 bases and J by 1 base, with 14 bases between. This CDR3 has 15 amino acids. CDR1 and CDR2 from the germline V gene are KGHSH and LQKENI. The CDR3 is CASSNTGGENTEAFF. CDR3 in DNA: TGTGCCAGCTCAAACACGGGGGGAGAGAACACTGAAGCTTTCTTT.

The chain has TRBV6-5 and TRBJ2-1, with 9 bases aligning to TRBD2. CDR3 length: 15 residues. The germline CDR1 and CDR2 sequences are MNHEY and SVGAGI. Here the CDR3 reads CATRRGGAPGDEQFF. DNA of the CDR3: TGTGCTACCAGGCGCGGGGGGGCCCCCGGCGATGAGCAGTTCTTC.

The J gene is TRBJ1-5, the V gene TRBV7-2; possibly TRBD1 for D (6 bases). CDR1 and CDR2 from the germline V gene are SGHTA and FQGNSA. This CDR3 comprises 16 residues. Trimming pared 2 bases from V and 4 bases from J, leaving 15 bases between. The chain's CDR3 is CASSLITGMRNQPQHF. The CDR3 DNA sequence: TGTGCCAGCAGCTTAATTACAGGGATGCGGAATCAGCCCCAGCATTTT.

The chain carries TRBV6-5 and TRBJ2-7, with 7 bases identical to TRBD2. The junction had 5 bases not matched to a gene; V was cut back by 0 bases and J by 0 bases. The CDR3 sequence is 16 residues long. CDR1 is MNHEY, CDR2 SVGAGI, per germline. CDR3 sequence (DNA): TGTGCCAGCAGTTACTCGGGGCGGGGGATCTCCTACGAGCAGTACTTC. This sequence encodes CASSYSGRGISYEQYF.

The chain joins TRBV18 to TRBJ1-1; 7 nucleotides match TRBD1. The length of the CDR3 is 13 residues. V gave up 4 bases and J gave up 5 bases; unmatched junction bases: 4. CDR1 is KGHSH and CDR2 is LQKENI in the germline V gene. CDR3 coding DNA: TGTGCCAGCTCACGACAGGGCGGTACTGAAGCTTTCTTT. It codes for CASSRQGGTEAFF.